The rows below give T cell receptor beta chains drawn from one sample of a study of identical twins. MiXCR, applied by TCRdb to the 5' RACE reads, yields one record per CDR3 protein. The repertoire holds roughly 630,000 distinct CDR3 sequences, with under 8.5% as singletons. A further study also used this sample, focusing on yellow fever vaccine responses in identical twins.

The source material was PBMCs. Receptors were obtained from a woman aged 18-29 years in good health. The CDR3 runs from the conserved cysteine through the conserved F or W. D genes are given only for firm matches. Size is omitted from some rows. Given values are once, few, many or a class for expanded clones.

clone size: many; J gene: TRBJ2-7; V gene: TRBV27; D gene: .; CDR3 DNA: TGTGCCAGCAGTTTATTCCCAGGGTCCTACGAGCAGTACTTC; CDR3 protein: CASSLFPGSYEQYF
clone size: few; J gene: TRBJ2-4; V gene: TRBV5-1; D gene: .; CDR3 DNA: TGCGCCAGCAGCTTCCAGGGGCAAGAAAACATTCAGTACTTC; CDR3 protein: CASSFQGQENIQYF
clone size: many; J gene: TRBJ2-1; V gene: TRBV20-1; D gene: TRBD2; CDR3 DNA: TGCAGTGCTCATATAGCGGGAGAATACAATGAGCAGTTCTTC; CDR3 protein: CSAHIAGEYNEQFF
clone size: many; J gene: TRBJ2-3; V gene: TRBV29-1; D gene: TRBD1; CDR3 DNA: TGCAGCGAAACCCGGGACAGGGGCTTCAACACAGATACGCAGTATTTT; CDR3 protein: CSETRDRGFNTDTQYF
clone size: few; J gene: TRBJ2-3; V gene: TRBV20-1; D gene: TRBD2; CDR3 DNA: TGCAGTGCTAGTTTCGGGGGGGCCGGAGATACGCAGTATTTT; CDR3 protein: CSASFGGAGDTQYF
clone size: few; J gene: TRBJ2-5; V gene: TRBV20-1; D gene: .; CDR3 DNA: TGCAGTGCTAGTGTCGACGGGAGCCAAGAGACCCAGTACTTC; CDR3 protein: CSASVDGSQETQYF
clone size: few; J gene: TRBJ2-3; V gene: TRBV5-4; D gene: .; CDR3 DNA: TGTGCCAGCACCCAAGACCTAAAGATAGATACGCAGTATTTT; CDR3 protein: CASTQDLKIDTQYF
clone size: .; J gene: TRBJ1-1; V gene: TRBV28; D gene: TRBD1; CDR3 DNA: TGTGCCAGCAGTTTACCGGGACAGGGGTCGAACACTGAAGCTTTCTTT; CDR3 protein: CASSLPGQGSNTEAFF
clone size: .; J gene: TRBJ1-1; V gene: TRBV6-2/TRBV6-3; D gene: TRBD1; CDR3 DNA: TGTGCCAGCAGTACTGGACAGGGGGAAGAATACACTGAAGCTTTCTTT; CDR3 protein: CASSTGQGEEYTEAFF
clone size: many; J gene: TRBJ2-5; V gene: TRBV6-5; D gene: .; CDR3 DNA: TGTGCCAGCAGTTACTCGAGCCTAGCAGTAGAGACCCAGTACTTC; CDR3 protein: CASSYSSLAVETQYF
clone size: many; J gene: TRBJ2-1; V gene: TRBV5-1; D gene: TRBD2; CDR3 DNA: TGCGCCAGCAGCTCCACTAGCGGAGCTTACAATGAGCAGTTCTTC; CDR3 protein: CASSSTSGAYNEQFF
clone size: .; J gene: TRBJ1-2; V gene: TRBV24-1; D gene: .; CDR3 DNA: TGTGCCACCAGTGATTCGGGCAGGTCCGATGGCTACACCTTC; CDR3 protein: CATSDSGRSDGYTF
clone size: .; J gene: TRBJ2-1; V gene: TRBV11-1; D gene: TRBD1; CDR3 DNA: TGTGCCAGCATCCGAGGGGTCGGCGGGACAGGCTCCTACAATGAGCAGTTCTTC; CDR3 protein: CASIRGVGGTGSYNEQFF
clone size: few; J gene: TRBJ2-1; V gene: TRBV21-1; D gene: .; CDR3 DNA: TGTGCCAGCAGCAGCACTAGCGGGAGGGCCCGAATCTACAATGAGCAGTTCTTC; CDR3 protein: CASSSTSGRARIYNEQFF
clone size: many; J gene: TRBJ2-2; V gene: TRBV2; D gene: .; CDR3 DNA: TGTGCCAGCAGGGAGCATTTCAGTTTGAACACCGGGGAGCTGTTTTTT; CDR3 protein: CASREHFSLNTGELFF
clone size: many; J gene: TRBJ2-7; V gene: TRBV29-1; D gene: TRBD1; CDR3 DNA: TGCAGCGGCGGACAGGGAGGAGAGCAGTACTTC; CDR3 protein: CSGGQGGEQYF
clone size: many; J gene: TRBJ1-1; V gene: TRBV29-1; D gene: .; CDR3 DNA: TGCAGCGTTCGGACCGGCGGGCGGTACACTGAAGCTTTCTTT; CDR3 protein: CSVRTGGRYTEAFF
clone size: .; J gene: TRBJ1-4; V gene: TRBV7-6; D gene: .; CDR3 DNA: TGTGCCAGCAGCGCACAGGGTGGGACTAATGAAAAACTGTTTTTT; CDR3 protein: CASSAQGGTNEKLFF
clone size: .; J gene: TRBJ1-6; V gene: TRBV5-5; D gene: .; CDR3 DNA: TGTGCCAGCAGCTCGACAGATTCACCCCTCCACTTT; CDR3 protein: CASSSTDSPLHF
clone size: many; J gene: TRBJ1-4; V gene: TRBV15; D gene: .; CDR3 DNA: TGTGCCACCAGCAGACCCAAAATACAGGGTTCGGGGGAAAAACTGTTTTTT; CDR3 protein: CATSRPKIQGSGEKLFF
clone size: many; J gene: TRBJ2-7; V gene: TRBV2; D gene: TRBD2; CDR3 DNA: TGTGCCAGCAACGTACTAGCGGGAGGGTCCTACGAGCAGTACTTC; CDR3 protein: CASNVLAGGSYEQYF
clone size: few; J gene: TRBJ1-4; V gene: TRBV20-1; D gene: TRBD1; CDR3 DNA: TGCAGTGCTTCTGATACCGGGACAGGGGCCGAAAAACTGTTTTTT; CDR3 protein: CSASDTGTGAEKLFF
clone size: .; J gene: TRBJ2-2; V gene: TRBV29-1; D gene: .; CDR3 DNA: TGCAGCGTTGACTGGACAACCACCGGGGAGCTGTTTTTT; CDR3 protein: CSVDWTTTGELFF
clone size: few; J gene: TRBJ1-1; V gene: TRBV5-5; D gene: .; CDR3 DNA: TGTGCCAGCAGTTTAAGCCGACAAAGGAACACTGAAGCTTTCTTT; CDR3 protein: CASSLSRQRNTEAFF
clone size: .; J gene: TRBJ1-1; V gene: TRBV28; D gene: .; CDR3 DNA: TGTGCCGGGGGGGGCCGGAACACTGAAGCTTTCTTT; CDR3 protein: CAGGGRNTEAFF
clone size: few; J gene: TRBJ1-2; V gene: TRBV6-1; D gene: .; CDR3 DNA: TGTGCCAGCAGTCTGTCTTCCTCCGCGTACTATGGCTACACCTTC; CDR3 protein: CASSLSSSAYYGYTF
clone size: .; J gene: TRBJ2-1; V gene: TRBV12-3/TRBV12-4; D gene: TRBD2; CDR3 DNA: TGTGCCAGCACTGACGTGGCAGCGGGAAGGGGTGAGCAGTTCTTC; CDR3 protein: CASTDVAAGRGEQFF
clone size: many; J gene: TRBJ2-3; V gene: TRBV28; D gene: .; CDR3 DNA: TGTGCCAGCAGTTTTAGTGGGATACTAGATACGCAGTATTTT; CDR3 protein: CASSFSGILDTQYF
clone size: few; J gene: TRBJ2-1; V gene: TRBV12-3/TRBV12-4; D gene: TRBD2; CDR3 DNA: TGTGCCAGCAGTCCAGGGACTAGCGATGAGCAGTTCTTC; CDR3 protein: CASSPGTSDEQFF
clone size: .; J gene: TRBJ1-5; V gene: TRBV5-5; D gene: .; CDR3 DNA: TGTGCCAGCAGCCGCGACATGGGCGGCAATCAGCCCCAGCATTTT; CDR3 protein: CASSRDMGGNQPQHF
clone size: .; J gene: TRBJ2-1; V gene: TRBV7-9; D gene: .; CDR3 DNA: TGTGCCAGCAGTTCCCGGGACTCCCGGGATGAGCAGTTCTTC; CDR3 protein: CASSSRDSRDEQFF
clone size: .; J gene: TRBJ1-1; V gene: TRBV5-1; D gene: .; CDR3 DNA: TGCGCCAGCAGCCCCGGAGGACTCAGCAACACTGAAGCTTTCTTT; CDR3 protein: CASSPGGLSNTEAFF
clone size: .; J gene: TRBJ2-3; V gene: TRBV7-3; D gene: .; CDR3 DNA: TGTGCCAGCAGCAGGAAGGTCACAGATACGCAGTATTTT; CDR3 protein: CASSRKVTDTQYF
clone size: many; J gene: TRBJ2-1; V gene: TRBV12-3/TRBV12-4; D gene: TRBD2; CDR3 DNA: TGTGCCAGCAGGGGACTAGCGGTGAGCTCCTACAATGAGCAGTTCTTC; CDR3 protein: CASRGLAVSSYNEQFF
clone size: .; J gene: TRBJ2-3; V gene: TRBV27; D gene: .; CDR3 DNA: TGTGCCATCATGGAAGGAGGACGCACAGATACGCAGTATTTT; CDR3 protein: CAIMEGGRTDTQYF
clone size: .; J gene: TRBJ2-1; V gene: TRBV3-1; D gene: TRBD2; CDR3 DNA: TGTGCCAGCAGCCAGCAGCCCGGACTAGCGGTGGGCAATGAGCAGTTCTTC; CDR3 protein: CASSQQPGLAVGNEQFF
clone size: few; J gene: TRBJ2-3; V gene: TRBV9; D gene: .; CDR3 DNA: TGTGCCAGCAGCGTACAGCGGGTGGGTGGAGATACGCAGTATTTT; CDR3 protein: CASSVQRVGGDTQYF
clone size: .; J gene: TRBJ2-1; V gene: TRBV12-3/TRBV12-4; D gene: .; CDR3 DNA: TGTGCCAGCACCCGAGTTGGGGATGAGCAGTTCTTC; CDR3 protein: CASTRVGDEQFF
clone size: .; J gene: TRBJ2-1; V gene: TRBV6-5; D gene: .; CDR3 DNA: TGTGCCAGCAGTTTCGGACAGGTCGGGAGCAATGAGCAGTTCTTC; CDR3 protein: CASSFGQVGSNEQFF
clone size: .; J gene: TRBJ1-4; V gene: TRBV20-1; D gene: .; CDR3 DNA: TGCAGTGCTACCAGGGAGGATAATGAAAAACTGTTTTTT; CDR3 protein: CSATREDNEKLFF
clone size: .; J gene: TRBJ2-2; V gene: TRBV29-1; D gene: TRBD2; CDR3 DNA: TGCAGCGTTGGGACTAGCGGGGGCCACACCGGGGAGCTGTTTTTT; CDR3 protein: CSVGTSGGHTGELFF
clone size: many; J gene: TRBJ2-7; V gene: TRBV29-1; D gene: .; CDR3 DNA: TGCAGCGTTGAAACAGCGACTAGCTCCTACGAGCAGTACTTC; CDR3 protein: CSVETATSSYEQYF
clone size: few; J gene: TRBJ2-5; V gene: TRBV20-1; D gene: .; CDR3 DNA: TGCAGTGCTAGACTGCCCCTCAACCAAGGGGGGGAGACCCAGTACTTC; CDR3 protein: CSARLPLNQGGETQYF
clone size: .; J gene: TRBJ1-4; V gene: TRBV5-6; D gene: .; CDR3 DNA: TGTGCCAGCAGCTTGGCTCTTCTCAATGAAAAACTGTTTTTT; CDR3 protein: CASSLALLNEKLFF
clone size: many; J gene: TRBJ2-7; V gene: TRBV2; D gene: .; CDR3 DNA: TGTGCCAGCACCCCGAGATCCTACGAGCAGTACTTC; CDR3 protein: CASTPRSYEQYF